This T cell receptor (beta chain) is drawn from a study of blood T cell repertoires in COVID-19 (dated by TCRdb to the early 2020s). With regard to the full study: Collaborator samples came from the United States, Italy and Spain and covered acute and convalescent phases of COVID-19. The material from the prospective study consisted of cDNA or gDNA derived from T cells, B-cell-depleted T cells, or PBMCs. The dataset comprised deeply sampled blood TCRbeta repertoires from subjects exposed to, actively infected with, or recovered from COVID-19. A freely available public database, intended as a resource for researchers studying the immune response to SARS-CoV-2, is where the repertoires were released. Samples were obtained from the ongoing ImmuneRACE study (first 160 participants) and from about 1,300 subjects provided by 6 global collaborators. Nearly every sample came with metadata listing a de-identified subject ID, COVID-19 status, age in years and sex. Where HLA class I and class II types were available, the types were taken from metadata supplied by the sample provider, not from assay-based typing. What the research found in general, with its limitations: The amount of clinical and demographic metadata varied by source and participant and was provided uncurated.

TCRbeta CDR3 regions were amplified from genomic DNA by means of the immunoSEQ Assay, a bias-controlled multiplex PCR. As for how the authors treated the data: The number of nucleated cells in each sample was estimated by amplification of reference gene primers within the assay. Sequence reads were collapsed and filtered to measure the absolute abundance of every unique TCRbeta CDR3 rearrangement. Productive Simpson clonality was computed per sample as the square root of Simpson's diversity index over productive rearrangements. Here the immuneACCESS table is served through TCRdb, limited to in-frame sequences with V and J called. Missing clones are a known gap in these copies; in checked studies unresolved V genes cover under half, and the rest lacks a known reason. The DNA was the basis for D and trimming; V, J and clone size are from that table. This sample has approximately 210,000 clones in its table, and roughly four fifths of those were observed once. Over 6.5% of the sample is held by the ten biggest clonotypes.

As for this clone: Its antigen is still unknown. Base qualities were left out, and no much larger clone turns up one base away.

The CDR3, from cysteine to phenylalanine, totals 14 residues. Only the CDR3 DNA stays, 42 bases, in frame from base 1. CDR1 and CDR2 are drawn from the germline V gene: SGHAT, FQNNGV. The germline V end is reduced by 2 bases and the J end by 11 bases; junction bases left unmatched: 5. In Seattle, one collaborating source enrolled patients while the infection was active and tracked those patients longitudinally over the course of disease. Whole blood was collected in K2EDTA tubes by collaborating institutions according to the institutions' own protocols. Collaborator samples were shipped for TCRbeta analysis as frozen whole blood, isolated PBMCs, or DNA extracted from either sample type.

The TCR was taken from a woman of 80 years or more with COVID-19, enrolled during active disease. Input material: peripheral blood. The V gene is TRBV11-2 and the J gene is TRBJ1-4; 10 bases in the middle match TRBD1. The CDR3 in this case is CASSLFGTGDKLFF. The nucleotides are TGTGCCAGCAGCTTATTTGGGACAGGGGACAAACTGTTTTTT.